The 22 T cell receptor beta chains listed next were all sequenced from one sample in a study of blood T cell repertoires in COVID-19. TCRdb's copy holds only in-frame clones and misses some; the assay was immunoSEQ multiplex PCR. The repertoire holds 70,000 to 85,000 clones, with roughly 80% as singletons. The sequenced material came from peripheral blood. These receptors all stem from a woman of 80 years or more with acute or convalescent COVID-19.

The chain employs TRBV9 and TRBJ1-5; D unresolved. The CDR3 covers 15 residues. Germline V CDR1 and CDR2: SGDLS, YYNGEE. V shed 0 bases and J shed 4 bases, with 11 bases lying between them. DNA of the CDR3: TGTGCCAGCAGCGTAGAAGGGAGCGCGAATCAGCCCCAGCATTTT. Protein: CASSVEGSANQPQHF.

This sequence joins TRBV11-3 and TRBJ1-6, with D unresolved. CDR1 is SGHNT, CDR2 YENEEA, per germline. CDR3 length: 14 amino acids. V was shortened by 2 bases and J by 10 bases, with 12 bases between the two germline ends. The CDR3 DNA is TGTGCCAGCAGCTTATCAGAACCGGGATCACCCCTCCACTTT. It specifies CASSLSEPGSPLHF.

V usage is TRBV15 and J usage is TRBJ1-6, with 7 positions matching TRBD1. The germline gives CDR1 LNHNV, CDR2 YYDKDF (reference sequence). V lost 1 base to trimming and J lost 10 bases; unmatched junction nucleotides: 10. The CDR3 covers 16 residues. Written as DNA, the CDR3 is TGTGCCACCAGCAGAGGGATAGACAGGGATCGCTCACCCCTCCACTTT. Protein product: CATSRGIDRDRSPLHF.

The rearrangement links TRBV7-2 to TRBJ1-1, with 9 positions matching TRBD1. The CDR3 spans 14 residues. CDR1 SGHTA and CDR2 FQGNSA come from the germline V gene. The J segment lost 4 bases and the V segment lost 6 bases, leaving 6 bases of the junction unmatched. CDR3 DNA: TGTGCCAGCAGGAGTACAGGGGGCCGCACTGAAGCTTTCTTT. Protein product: CASRSTGGRTEAFF.

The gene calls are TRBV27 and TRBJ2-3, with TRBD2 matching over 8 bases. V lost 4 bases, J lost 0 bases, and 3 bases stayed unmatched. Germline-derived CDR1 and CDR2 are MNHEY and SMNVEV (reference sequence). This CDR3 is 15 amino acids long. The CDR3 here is CASSSSGGSTDTQYF. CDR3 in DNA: TGTGCCAGCAGTTCCAGCGGGGGTAGCACAGATACGCAGTATTTT.

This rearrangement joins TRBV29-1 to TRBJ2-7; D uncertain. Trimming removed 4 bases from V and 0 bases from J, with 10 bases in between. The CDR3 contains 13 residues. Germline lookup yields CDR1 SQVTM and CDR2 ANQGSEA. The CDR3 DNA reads TGCAGCGTTGTTGACGGAGTCTCCTACGAGCAGTACTTC. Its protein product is CSVVDGVSYEQYF.

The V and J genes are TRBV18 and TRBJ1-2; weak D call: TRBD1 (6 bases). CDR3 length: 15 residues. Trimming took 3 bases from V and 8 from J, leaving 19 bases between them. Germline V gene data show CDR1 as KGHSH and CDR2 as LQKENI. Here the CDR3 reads CASSPTTGKVSGYTF. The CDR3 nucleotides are TGTGCCAGCTCACCCACAACAGGGAAGGTCAGCGGCTACACCTTC.

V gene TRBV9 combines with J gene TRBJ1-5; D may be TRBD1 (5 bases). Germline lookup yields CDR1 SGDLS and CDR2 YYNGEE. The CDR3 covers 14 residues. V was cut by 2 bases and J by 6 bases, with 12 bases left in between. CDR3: CASSVGQGGQPQHF. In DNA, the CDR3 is TGTGCCAGCAGCGTGGGGCAGGGAGGTCAGCCCCAGCATTTT.

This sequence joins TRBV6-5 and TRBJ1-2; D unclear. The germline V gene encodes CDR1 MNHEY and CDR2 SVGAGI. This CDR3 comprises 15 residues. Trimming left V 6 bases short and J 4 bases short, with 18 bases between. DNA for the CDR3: TGTGCCAGCAGGCCCAAACTCGGGGAGGGCTATGGCTACACCTTC. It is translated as CASRPKLGEGYGYTF.

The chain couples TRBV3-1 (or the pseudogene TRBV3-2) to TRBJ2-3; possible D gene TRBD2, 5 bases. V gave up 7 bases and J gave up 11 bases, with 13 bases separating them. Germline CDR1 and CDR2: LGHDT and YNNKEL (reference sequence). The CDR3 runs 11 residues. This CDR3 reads CASTTVGEQYF. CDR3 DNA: TGTGCCAGCACCACCGTGGGAGAGCAGTATTTT.

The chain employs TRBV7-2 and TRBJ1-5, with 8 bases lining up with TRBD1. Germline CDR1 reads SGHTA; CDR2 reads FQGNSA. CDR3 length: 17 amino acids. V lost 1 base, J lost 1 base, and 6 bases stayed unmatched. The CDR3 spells CASSLGGWDRSNQPQHF. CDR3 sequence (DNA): TGTGCCAGCAGCTTAGGCGGTTGGGACAGGAGCAATCAGCCCCAGCATTTT.

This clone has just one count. CDR3 nucleotide sequence: TGTGCCAGTAGTACTCAGGGGCGGGTAACTAATGAAAAACTGTTTTTT. This codes for CASSTQGRVTNEKLFF. The chain carries TRBV19 and TRBJ1-4; a weak D match, TRBD1 (6 bases). Trimming removed 4 bases from V and 1 base from J, with 13 bases in between. Germline CDR1 is LNHDA and CDR2 is SQIVND (reference sequence). This CDR3 is built from 16 residues.

CDR3 nucleotides: TGTGCCAGCAGCCAAGGGGACAGGTATAATTCACCCCTCCACTTT. This encodes CASSQGDRYNSPLHF. The chain carries TRBV3-1 (or the pseudogene TRBV3-2) and TRBJ1-6; 8 bases fit TRBD1. The CDR3 spans 15 residues. V was clipped by 1 base and J by 4 bases; unmatched bases: 0. The germline V gene encodes CDR1 LGHDT and CDR2 YNNKEL (reference sequence).

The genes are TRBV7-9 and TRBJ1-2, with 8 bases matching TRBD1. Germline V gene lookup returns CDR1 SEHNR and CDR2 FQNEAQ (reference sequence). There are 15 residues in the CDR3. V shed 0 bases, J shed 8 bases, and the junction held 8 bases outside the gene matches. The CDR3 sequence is CASSLAVPTGDGYTF. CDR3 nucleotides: TGTGCCAGCAGCTTAGCGGTCCCGACAGGGGACGGCTACACCTTC.

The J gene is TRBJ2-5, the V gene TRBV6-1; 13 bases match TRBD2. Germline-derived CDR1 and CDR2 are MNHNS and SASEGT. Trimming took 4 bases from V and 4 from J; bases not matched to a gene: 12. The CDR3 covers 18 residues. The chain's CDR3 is CASSARLAGGPPGETQYF. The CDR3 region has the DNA TGTGCCAGCAGTGCGAGACTAGCGGGGGGACCGCCGGGAGAGACCCAGTACTTC.

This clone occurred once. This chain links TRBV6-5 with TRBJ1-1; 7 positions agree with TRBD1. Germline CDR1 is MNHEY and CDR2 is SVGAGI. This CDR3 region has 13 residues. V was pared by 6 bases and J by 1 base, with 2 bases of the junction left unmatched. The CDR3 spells CASRRQGNTEAFF. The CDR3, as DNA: TGTGCCAGCAGGCGACAGGGGAACACTGAAGCTTTCTTT.

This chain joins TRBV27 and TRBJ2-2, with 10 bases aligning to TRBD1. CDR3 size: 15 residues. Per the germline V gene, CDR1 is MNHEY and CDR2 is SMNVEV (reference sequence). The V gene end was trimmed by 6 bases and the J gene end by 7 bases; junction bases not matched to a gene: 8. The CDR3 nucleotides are TGTGCCAGCAGGATCGACAGGGGGCTGAGCGGGGAGCTGTTTTTT. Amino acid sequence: CASRIDRGLSGELFF.

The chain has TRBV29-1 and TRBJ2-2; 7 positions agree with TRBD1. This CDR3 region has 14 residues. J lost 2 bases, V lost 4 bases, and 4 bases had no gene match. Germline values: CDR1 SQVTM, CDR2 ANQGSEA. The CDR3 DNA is TGCAGCGTTGGTAGGACAGGCAACACCGGGGAGCTGTTTTTT. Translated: CSVGRTGNTGELFF.

The CDR3: CAWTGGQSLSSYNSPLHF. CDR3 coding DNA: TGTGCCTGGACAGGGGGACAGTCTCTTAGCTCCTATAATTCACCCCTCCACTTT. The rearrangement links TRBV30 to TRBJ1-6, with 7 nucleotides matching TRBD1. The CDR3 totals 18 residues. The J segment lost 0 bases and the V segment lost 4 bases, leaving 12 bases of the junction unmatched. Germline V CDR1 and CDR2: GTSNPN, SVGIG (reference sequence).

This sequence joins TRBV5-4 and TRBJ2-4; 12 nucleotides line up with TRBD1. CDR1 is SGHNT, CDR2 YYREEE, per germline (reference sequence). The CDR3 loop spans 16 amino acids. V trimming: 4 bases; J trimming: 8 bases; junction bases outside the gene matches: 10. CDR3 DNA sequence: TGTGCCAGCAGCCGCCGGGGACAGGGGGCGCAGGACATTCAGTACTTC. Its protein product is CASSRRGQGAQDIQYF.

The CDR3 reads CAWSPGTKGYTF. The CDR3 DNA sequence: TGTGCCTGGAGTCCCGGGACAAAGGGCTACACCTTC. J is TRBJ1-2 and V is TRBV30; possible D gene TRBD1, 6 bases. V lost 2 bases, J lost 8 bases, and 12 bases lay in between. The CDR3 is 12 amino acids. Looked up from germline, CDR1 is GTSNPN and CDR2 is SVGIG (reference sequence).

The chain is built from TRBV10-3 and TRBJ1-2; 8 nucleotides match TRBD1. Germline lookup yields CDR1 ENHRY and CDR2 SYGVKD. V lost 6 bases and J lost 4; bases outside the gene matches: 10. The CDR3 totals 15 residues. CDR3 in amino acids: CAIRGQGPLVYGYTF. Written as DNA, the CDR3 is TGTGCCATCAGAGGACAGGGCCCTCTGGTCTATGGCTACACCTTC.